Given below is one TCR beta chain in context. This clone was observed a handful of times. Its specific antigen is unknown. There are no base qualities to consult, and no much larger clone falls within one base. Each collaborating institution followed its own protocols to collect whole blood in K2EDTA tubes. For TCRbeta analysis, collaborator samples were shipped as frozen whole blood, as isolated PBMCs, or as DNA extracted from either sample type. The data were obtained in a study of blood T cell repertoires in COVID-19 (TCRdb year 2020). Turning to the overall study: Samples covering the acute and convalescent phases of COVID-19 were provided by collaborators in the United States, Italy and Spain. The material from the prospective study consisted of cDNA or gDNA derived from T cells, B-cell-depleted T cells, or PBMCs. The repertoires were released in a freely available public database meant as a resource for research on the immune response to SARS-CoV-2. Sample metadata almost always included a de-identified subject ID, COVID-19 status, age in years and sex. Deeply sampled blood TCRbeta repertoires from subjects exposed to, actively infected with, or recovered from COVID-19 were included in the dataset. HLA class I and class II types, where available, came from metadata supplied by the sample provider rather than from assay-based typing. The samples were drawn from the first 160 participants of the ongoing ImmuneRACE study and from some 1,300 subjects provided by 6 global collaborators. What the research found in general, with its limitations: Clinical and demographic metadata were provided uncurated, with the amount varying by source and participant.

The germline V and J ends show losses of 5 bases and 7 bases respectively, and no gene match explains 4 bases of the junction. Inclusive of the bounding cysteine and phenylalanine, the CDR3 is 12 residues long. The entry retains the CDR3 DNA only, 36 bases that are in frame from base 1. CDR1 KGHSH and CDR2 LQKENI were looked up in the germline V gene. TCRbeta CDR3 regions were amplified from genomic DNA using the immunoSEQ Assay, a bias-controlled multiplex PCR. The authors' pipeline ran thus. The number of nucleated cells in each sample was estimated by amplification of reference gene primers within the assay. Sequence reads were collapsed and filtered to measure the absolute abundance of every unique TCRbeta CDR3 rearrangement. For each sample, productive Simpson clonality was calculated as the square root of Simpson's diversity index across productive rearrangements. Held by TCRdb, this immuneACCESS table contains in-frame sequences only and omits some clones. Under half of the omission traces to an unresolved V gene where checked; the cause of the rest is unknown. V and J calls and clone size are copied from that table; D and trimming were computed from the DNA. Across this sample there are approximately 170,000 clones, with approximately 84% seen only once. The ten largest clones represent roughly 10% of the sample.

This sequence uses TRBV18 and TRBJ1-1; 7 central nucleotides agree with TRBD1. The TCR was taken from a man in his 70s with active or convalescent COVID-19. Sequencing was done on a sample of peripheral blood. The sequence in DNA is TGTGCCAGCTCAGGACAGGAAAGTGAAGCTTTCTTT. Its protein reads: CASSGQESEAFF.